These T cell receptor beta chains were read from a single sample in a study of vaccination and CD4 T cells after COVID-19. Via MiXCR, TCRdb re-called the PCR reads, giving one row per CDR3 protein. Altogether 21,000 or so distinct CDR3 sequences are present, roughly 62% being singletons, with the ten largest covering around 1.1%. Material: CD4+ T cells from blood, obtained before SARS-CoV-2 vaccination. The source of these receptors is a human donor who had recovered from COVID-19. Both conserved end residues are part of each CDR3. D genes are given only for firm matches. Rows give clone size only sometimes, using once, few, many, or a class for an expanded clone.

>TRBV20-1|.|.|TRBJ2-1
CSALTAGTRSYNEQFF
TGCAGTGCTCTCACGGCGGGGACTCGCTCCTACAATGAGCAGTTCTTC
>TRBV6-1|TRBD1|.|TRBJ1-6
CASSSTGGKFNSPLHF
TGTGCCAGCAGCTCTACAGGGGGGAAATTTAATTCACCCCTCCACTTT
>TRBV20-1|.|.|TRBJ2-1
CSARDEHEQFF
TGCAGTGCTAGAGATGAACATGAGCAGTTCTTC
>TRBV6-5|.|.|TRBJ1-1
CASNYGGEAFF
TGTGCCAGCAATTACGGGGGTGAAGCTTTCTTT
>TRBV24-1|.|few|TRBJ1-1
CATSDSTPGGSTEAFF
TGTGCCACCAGTGATTCCACACCCGGGGGGAGCACTGAAGCTTTCTTT
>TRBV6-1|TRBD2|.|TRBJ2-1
CASRRLAGVSDEQFF
TGTGCCAGCAGGAGACTAGCGGGAGTTTCGGATGAGCAGTTCTTC
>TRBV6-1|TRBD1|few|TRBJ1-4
CASSGDRVDEKLFF
TGTGCCAGCAGTGGGGACAGGGTAGATGAAAAACTGTTTTTT
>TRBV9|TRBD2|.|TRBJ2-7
CASSPSGRARPTF
TGTGCCAGCAGCCCTAGCGGGAGGGCCAGGCCCACATTC
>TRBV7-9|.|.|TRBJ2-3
CASSMRGSTDTQYF
TGTGCCAGCAGCATGCGGGGCAGCACAGATACGCAGTATTTT
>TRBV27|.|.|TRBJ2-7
CASSSYRDSYEQYF
TGTGCCAGCAGTTCTTACAGGGATTCCTACGAGCAGTACTTC
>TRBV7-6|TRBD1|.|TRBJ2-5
CASSRQGTKETQYF
TGTGCCAGCAGCAGACAGGGTACGAAAGAGACCCAGTACTTC
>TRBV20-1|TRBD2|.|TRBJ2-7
CSARASGSRLTYEQYF
TGCAGTGCTAGGGCCAGCGGGAGTCGACTGACCTACGAGCAGTACTTC
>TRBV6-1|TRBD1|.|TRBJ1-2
CASTPTGKGGYTF
TGTGCCAGCACCCCGACAGGGAAGGGGGGCTACACCTTC
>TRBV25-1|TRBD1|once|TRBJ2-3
CASSKGTGGLDTQYF
TGTGCCAGCAGTAAGGGGACAGGGGGCCTGGATACGCAGTATTTT
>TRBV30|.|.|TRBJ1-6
CALCPGVHSPLHF
TGTGCCCTTTGCCCAGGGGTCCATTCACCCCTCCACTTT
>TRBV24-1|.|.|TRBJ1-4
CATSVYPRTLGEKLFF
TGTGCCACCAGTGTTTACCCCAGGACACTAGGTGAAAAACTGTTTTTT
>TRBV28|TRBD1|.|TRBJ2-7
CASAEGQTPLGQYF
TGTGCCAGCGCAGAGGGACAGACCCCACTCGGGCAGTACTTC
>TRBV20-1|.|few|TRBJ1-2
CSAREGANYGYTF
TGCAGTGCTAGGGAGGGAGCTAACTATGGCTACACCTTC
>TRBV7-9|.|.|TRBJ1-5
CASSLGDDNQPQHF
TGTGCCAGCAGCTTAGGGGATGACAATCAGCCCCAGCATTTT
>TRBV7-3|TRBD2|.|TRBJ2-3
CASSQGSGSDTDTQYF
TGTGCCAGCAGTCAAGGCAGCGGGAGCGACACAGATACGCAGTATTTT
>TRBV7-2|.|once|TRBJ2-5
CASSLGQSSAQETQYF
TGTGCCAGCAGCTTGGGCCAGTCTAGCGCGCAAGAGACCCAGTACTTC
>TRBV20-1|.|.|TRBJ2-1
CSAPSRGRSQSYNEQFF
TGCAGTGCCCCCTCAAGGGGTAGGTCTCAATCCTACAATGAGCAGTTCTTC
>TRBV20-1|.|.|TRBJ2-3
CSASPPMKTDTQYF
TGCAGTGCTAGCCCCCCGATGAAGACAGATACGCAGTATTTT
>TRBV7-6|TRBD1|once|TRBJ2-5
CASSSQTGGQETQYF
TGTGCCAGCAGCTCTCAGACAGGGGGCCAAGAGACCCAGTACTTC
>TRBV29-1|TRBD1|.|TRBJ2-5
CSAAQGAGETQYF
TGCAGCGCCGCACAGGGGGCAGGGGAGACCCAGTACTTC
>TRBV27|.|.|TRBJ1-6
CASSLEGGRYNSPLHF
TGTGCCAGCAGTTTGGAGGGAGGTCGGTATAATTCACCCCTCCACTTT
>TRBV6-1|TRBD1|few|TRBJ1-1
CATAVNRGGAEAFF
TGTGCCACCGCAGTCAACAGGGGTGGGGCTGAAGCTTTCTTT
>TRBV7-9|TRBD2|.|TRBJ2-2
CASSQPTSGGNTGELFF
TGTGCCAGCAGTCAGCCGACTAGCGGGGGGAACACCGGGGAGCTGTTTTTT
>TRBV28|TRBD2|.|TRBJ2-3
CASGRLAGTDTQYF
TGTGCCAGCGGGCGACTAGCGGGCACAGATACGCAGTATTTT
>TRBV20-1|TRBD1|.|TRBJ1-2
CSASPGQGIYGYTF
TGCAGTGCTAGCCCGGGACAGGGAATATATGGCTACACCTTC
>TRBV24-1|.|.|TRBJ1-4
CATSDPRDQPEKLFF
TGTGCCACCAGTGATCCCCGGGACCAACCTGAAAAACTGTTTTTT
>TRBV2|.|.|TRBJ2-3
CASSAGYTQYF
TGTGCCAGCAGTGCTGGCTATACGCAGTATTTT
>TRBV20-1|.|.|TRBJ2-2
CSARGFSSLGELFF
TGCAGTGCTAGAGGGTTCTCTAGCCTCGGGGAGCTGTTTTTT
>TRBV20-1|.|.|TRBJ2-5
CSAPQGGSGETQYF
TGCAGTGCTCCTCAGGGTGGGAGCGGAGAGACCCAGTACTTC
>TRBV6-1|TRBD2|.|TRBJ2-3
CASSAGRTDTQYF
TGTGCCAGCAGCGCCGGGAGGACAGATACGCAGTATTTT
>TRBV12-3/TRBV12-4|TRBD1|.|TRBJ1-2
CASSTTGGNYGYTF
TGTGCCAGCAGTACGACAGGGGGTAACTATGGCTACACCTTC
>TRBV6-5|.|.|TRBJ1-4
CASSYVQGEEKLFF
TGTGCCAGCAGTTACGTACAGGGAGAGGAAAAACTGTTTTTT
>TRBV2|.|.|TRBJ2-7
CASSRGVGTGYEQYF
TGTGCCAGCAGTCGTGGGGTAGGAACGGGCTACGAGCAGTACTTC
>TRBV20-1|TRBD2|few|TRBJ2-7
CSTVGGRDYSYEQYF
TGCAGTACAGTGGGAGGCCGGGACTACTCCTACGAGCAGTACTTC
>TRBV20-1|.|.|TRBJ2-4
CSVGGKNIQYF
TGCAGTGTCGGGGGAAAAAACATTCAGTACTTC
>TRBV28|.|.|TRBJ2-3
CASGKGSLTDTQYF
TGTGCCAGCGGAAAAGGATCCCTAACAGATACGCAGTATTTT
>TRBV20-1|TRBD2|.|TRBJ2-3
CSASSPYGTSGSTDTQYF
TGCAGTGCTTCGTCCCCATACGGGACTAGCGGAAGCACAGATACGCAGTATTTT
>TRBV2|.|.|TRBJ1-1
CASSGPGGEDTEAFF
TGTGCCAGCAGCGGACCGGGGGGGGAGGACACTGAAGCTTTCTTT
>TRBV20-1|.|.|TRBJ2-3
CSASGDPSTDTQYF
TGCAGTGCTAGTGGGGACCCTAGCACAGATACGCAGTATTTT
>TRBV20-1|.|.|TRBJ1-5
CSASRPQGRGNQPQHF
TGCAGTGCTAGTCGTCCCCAGGGGAGAGGCAATCAGCCCCAGCATTTT